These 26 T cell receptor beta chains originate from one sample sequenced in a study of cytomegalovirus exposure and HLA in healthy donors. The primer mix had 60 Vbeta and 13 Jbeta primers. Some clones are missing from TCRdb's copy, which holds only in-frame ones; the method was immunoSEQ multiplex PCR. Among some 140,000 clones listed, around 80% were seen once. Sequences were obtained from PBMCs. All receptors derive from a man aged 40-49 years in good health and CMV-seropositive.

The CDR3 protein is CASRPTGTDTQYF. CDR3 DNA sequence: TGTGCCAGCAGGCCGACAGGGACAGATACGCAGTATTTT. The chain employs TRBV6-5 and TRBJ2-3; TRBD1 matches at 7 bases. Germline V gene data show CDR1 as MNHEY and CDR2 as SVGAGI. There are 13 residues in the CDR3. The junction had 3 bases not matched to a gene; V was cut back by 6 bases and J by 3 bases.

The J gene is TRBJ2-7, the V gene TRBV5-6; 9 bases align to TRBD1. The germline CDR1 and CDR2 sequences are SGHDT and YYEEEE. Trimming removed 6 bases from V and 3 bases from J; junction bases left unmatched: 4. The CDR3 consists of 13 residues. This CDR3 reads CASTTGGVYEQYF. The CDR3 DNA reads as TGTGCCAGCACAACAGGGGGCGTCTACGAGCAGTACTTC. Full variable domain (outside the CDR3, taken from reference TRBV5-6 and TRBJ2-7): DAGVTQSPTHLIKTRGQQVTLRCSPKSGHDTVSWYQQALGQGPQFIFQYYEEEERQRGNFPDRFSGHQFPNYSSELNVNALLLGDSALYLCASTTGGVYEQYFGPGTRLTVT.

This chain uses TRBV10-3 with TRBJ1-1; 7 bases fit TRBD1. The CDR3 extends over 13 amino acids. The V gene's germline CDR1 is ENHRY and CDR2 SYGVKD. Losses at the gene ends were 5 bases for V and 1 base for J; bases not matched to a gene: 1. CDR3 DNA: TGTGCCATCAGTTGGACAGGGAACACTGAAGCTTTCTTT. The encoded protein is CAISWTGNTEAFF.

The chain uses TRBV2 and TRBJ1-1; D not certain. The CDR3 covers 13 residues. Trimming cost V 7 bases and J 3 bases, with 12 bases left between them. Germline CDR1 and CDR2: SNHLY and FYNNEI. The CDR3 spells CASTREGDTEAFF. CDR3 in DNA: TGTGCCAGCACGCGGGAGGGAGACACTGAAGCTTTCTTT. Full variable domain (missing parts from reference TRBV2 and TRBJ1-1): EPEVTQTPSHQVTQMGQEVILRCVPISNHLYFYWYRQILGQKVEFLVSFYNNEISEKSEIFDDQFSVERPDGSNFTLKIRSTKLEDSAMYFCASTREGDTEAFFGQGTRLTVV.

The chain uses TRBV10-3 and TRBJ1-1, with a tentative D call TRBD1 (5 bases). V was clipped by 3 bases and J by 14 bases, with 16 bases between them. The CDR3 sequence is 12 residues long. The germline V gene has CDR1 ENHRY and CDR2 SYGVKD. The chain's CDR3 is CAISESWAGTFF. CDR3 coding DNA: TGTGCCATCAGTGAAAGCTGGGCGGGGACGTTCTTT.

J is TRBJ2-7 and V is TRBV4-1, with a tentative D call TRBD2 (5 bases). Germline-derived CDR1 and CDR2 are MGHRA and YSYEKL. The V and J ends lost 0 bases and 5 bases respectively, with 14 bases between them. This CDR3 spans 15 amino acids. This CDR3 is CASSQDHEGSNEQYF. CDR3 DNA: TGCGCCAGCAGCCAAGACCACGAGGGAAGTAACGAGCAGTACTTC.

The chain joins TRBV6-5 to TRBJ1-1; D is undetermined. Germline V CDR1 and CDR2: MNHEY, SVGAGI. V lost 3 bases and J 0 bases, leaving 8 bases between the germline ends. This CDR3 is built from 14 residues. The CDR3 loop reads CASSYGTLNTEAFF. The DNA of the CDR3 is TGTGCCAGCAGTTATGGCACCTTGAACACTGAAGCTTTCTTT.

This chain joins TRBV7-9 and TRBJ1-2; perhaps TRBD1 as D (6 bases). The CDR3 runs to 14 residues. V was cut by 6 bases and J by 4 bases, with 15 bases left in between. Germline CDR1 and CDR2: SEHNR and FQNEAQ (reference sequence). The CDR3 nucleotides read TGTGCCAGCAGACCAGTGGGGGCGGCCTATGGCTACACCTTC. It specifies CASRPVGAAYGYTF.

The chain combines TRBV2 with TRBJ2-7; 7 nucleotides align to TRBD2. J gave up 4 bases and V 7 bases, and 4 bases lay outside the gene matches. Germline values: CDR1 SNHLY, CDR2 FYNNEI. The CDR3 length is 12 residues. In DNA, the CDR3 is TGTGCCAGCATGGGGGGGACTTACGAGCAGTACTTC. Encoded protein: CASMGGTYEQYF.

The CDR3 DNA sequence: TGTGCCAGCAGCTTCGGGACAAGAGTCTACGAGCAGTACTTC. Its protein product is CASSFGTRVYEQYF. The J gene is TRBJ2-7, the V gene TRBV5-6, with D possibly being TRBD1 (6 bases). V lost 2 bases and J 3 bases, leaving 12 bases between the germline ends. The CDR3 loop spans 14 amino acids. The germline V gene has CDR1 SGHDT and CDR2 YYEEEE.

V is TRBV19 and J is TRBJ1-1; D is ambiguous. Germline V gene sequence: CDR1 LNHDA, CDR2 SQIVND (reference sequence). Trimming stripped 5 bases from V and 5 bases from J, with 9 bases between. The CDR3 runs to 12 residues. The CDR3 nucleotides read TGTGCCAGTAGTTTTGGGAGAACTGAAGCTTTCTTT. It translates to CASSFGRTEAFF.

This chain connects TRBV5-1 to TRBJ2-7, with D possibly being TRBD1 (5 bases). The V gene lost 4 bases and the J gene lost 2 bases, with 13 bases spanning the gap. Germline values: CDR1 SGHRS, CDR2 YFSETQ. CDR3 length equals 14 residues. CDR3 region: CASSIETATYEQYF. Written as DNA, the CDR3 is TGCGCCAGCAGCATTGAGACAGCAACCTACGAGCAGTACTTC. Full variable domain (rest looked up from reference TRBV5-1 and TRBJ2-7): KAGVTQTPRYLIKTRGQQVTLSCSPISGHRSVSWYQQTPGQGLQFLFEYFSETQRNKGNFPGRFSGRQFSNSRSEMNVSTLELGDSALYLCASSIETATYEQYFGPGTRLTVT.

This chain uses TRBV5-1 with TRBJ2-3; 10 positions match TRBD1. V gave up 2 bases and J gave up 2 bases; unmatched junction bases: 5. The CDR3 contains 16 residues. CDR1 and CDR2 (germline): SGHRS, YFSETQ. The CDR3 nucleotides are TGCGCCAGCAGCTTAGGGACAGGGGTTCCCACAGATACGCAGTATTTT. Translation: CASSLGTGVPTDTQYF.

The CDR3 nucleotides read TGTGCCACCGCGTCGGTGGGCAGCAATCAGCCCCAGCATTTT. This translates into CATASVGSNQPQHF. This chain joins TRBV2 and TRBJ1-5; D not resolved. The CDR3 is 14 residues long. Germline V CDR1 and CDR2: SNHLY, FYNNEI. V dropped 10 bases and J dropped 1 base, with 14 bases sitting between them.

CDR3 sequence reads: CASSLVGLAQGDTQYF. CDR3 in DNA: TGTGCCAGCAGCTTGGTAGGACTCGCGCAAGGAGATACGCAGTATTTT. V is TRBV5-4 and J is TRBJ2-3; D possibly corresponds to TRBD2 (5 bases). This CDR3 has 16 amino acids. Germline CDR1 and CDR2: SGHNT and YYREEE (reference sequence). V lost 0 bases, J lost 5 bases, and 16 bases lay in between.

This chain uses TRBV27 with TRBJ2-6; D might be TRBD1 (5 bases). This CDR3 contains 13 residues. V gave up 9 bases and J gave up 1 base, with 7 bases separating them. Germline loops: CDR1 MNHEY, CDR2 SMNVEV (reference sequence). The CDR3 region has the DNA TGTGCCAGTCAGGGTTCTGGGGCCAACGTCCTGACTTTC. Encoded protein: CASQGSGANVLTF.

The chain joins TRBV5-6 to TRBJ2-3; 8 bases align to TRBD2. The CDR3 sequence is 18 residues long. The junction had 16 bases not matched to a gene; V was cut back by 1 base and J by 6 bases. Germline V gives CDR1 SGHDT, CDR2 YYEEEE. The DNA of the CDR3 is TGTGCCAGCAGCTTGCGGGGAGAAGGGACTAGTAATGTTGATACGCAGTATTTT. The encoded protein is CASSLRGEGTSNVDTQYF.

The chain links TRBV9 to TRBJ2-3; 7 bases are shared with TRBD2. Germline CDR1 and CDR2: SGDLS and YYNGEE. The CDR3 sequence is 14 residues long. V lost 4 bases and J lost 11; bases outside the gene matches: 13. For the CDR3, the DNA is TGTGCCAGCAGCTTCGACTCGGGGCTAGCGGTGCAGTATTTT. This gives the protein CASSFDSGLAVQYF.

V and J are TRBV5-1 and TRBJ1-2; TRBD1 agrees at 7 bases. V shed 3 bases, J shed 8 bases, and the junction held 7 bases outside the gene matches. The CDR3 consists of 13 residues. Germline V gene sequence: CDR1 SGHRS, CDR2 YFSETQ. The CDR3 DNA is TGCGCCAGCAGCTCCGCAGGGGGGAACGGCTACACCTTC. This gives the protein CASSSAGGNGYTF.

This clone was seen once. This CDR3 reads CASRTGTKPYGYTF. The CDR3 nucleotides are TGTGCCAGCAGGACCGGGACAAAACCCTATGGCTACACCTTC. V is TRBV6-1 and J is TRBJ1-2, with D possibly TRBD1 on 6 matching bases. Germline values: CDR1 MNHNS, CDR2 SASEGT. CDR3 size: 14 residues. Between the trimmed V and J ends, which lost 6 bases and 4 bases, there was a span of 15 bases.

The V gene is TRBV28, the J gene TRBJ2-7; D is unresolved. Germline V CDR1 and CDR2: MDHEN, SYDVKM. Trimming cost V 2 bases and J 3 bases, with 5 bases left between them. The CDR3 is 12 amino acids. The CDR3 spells CASSLNYYEQYF. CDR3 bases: TGTGCCAGCAGTTTAAACTACTACGAGCAGTACTTC.

The CDR3 region is CASSLQRDGSGTDTQYF. Written as DNA, the CDR3 is TGTGCCAGCAGCCTTCAAAGGGACGGGAGTGGCACAGATACGCAGTATTTT. The V and J genes are TRBV4-2 and TRBJ2-3, with D possibly matching TRBD2 (6 bases). With 4 bases removed from V and 1 base from J, the gap between germline ends came to 18 bases. Germline CDR1 is LGHNA and CDR2 is YNFKEQ. This CDR3 has 17 residues.

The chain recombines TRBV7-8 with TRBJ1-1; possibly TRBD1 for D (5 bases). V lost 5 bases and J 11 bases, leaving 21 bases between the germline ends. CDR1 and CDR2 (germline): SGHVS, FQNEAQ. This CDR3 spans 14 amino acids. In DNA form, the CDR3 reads TGTGCCAGCAGCGGAGGGTGGCTGGGGGGGGTGGCTTTCTTT. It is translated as CASSGGWLGGVAFF.

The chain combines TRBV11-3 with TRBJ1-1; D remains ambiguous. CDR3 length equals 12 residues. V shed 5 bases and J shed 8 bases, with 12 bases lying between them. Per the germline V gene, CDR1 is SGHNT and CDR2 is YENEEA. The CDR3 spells CASSLGVPEAFF. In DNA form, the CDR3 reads TGTGCCAGCAGCCTCGGGGTCCCCGAAGCTTTCTTT.

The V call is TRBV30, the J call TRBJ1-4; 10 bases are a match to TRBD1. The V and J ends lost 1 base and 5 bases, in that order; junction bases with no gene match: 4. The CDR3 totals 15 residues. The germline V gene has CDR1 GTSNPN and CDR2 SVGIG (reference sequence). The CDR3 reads CAWSAPGQGNEKLFF. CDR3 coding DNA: TGTGCCTGGAGTGCCCCGGGACAGGGGAATGAAAAACTGTTTTTT.

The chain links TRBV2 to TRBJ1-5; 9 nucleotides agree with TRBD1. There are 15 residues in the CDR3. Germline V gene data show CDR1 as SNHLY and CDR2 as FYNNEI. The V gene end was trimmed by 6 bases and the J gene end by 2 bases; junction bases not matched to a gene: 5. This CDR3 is CASRLRDRGNQPQHF. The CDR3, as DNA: TGTGCCAGCAGACTCCGGGACAGGGGCAATCAGCCCCAGCATTTT.